The 18 T cell receptor beta chains reported below all come from one sample, sequenced in a study of blood T cell repertoires in COVID-19. Some clones are missing from TCRdb's copy, which holds only in-frame ones; the method was immunoSEQ multiplex PCR. Seen here are approximately 300,000 clones, more than 85% observed once, and the top ten hold less than 20%. Sequenced: PBMCs or T cells enriched from blood (not recorded which). These receptors were obtained from a woman aged 30 to 39 who had recovered from COVID-19.

This sequence joins TRBV29-1 and TRBJ1-2; D is perhaps TRBD1 (5 bases). The CDR3 totals 12 residues. Trimming cost V 0 bases and J 12 bases, with 14 bases left between them. Germline values: CDR1 SQVTM, CDR2 ANQGSEA. CDR3 residues: CSVEDRGGGNTF. The CDR3 bases are TGCAGCGTTGAAGATCGGGGCGGGGGAAACACCTTC.

The table lists this clone with a few counts. The CDR3 reads CASSQDEGRPQHF. The CDR3 DNA reads as TGCGCCAGCAGCCAAGATGAGGGTAGGCCCCAGCATTTT. V usage is TRBV4-1 and J usage is TRBJ1-5; D is undetermined. CDR1 and CDR2 from the germline V gene are MGHRA and YSYEKL. The CDR3 loop spans 13 amino acids. V was shortened by 0 bases and J by 9 bases, with 9 bases between the two germline ends.

The chain has TRBV7-8 and TRBJ2-2, with D unresolved. The CDR3 consists of 15 residues. CDR1 is SGHVS and CDR2 is FQNEAQ in the germline V gene. V was shortened by 0 bases and J by 4 bases, with 9 bases between the two germline ends. The CDR3 DNA is TGTGCCAGCAGCTTAGCAGAGGTCCGCACCGGGGAGCTGTTTTTT. Its translation: CASSLAEVRTGELFF.

This clone was detected only once. V usage is TRBV6-5 and J usage is TRBJ2-7, with TRBD1 matching 8 bases. V gave up 0 bases and J gave up 5 bases; unmatched junction bases: 6. The CDR3 length is 15 residues. In germline, CDR1 is MNHEY, CDR2 SVGAGI. The CDR3 is CASSYSRQGSNEQYF. DNA of the CDR3: TGTGCCAGCAGTTACTCCCGACAGGGGTCGAACGAGCAGTACTTC.

The chain joins TRBV4-1 to TRBJ1-1, with unresolved D. Germline V lookup: CDR1 MGHRA, CDR2 YSYEKL. The CDR3 sequence is 13 residues long. Deletions cut 8 bases from V and 1 base from J, with 11 bases between. Here the CDR3 reads CASLGVTNTEAFF. CDR3 nucleotides: TGCGCCAGCCTCGGGGTAACGAACACTGAAGCTTTCTTT.

The V and J genes are TRBV10-1 and TRBJ1-6; D gene unclear. V was shortened by 0 bases and J by 8 bases, with 20 bases between the two germline ends. CDR1 and CDR2 (germline): WNHNN, SYGVQD (reference sequence). This CDR3 has 18 amino acids. CDR3 loop: CASSESTRLKVWDSPLHF. The CDR3 coding sequence is TGCGCCAGCAGTGAGTCGACTCGTCTTAAGGTCTGGGATTCACCCCTCCACTTT.

V gene TRBV13 combines with J gene TRBJ1-1; D is possibly TRBD1 (5 bases). The CDR3 sequence is 16 residues long. V lost 5 bases, J lost 7 bases, and 23 bases lay in between. The germline V gene encodes CDR1 PRHDT and CDR2 FYEKMQ (reference sequence). DNA of the CDR3: TGTGCCAGCAGCCCGGGACGCCTTCAATCGGGAGGTGAAGCTTTCTTT. Protein: CASSPGRLQSGGEAFF.

V usage is TRBV5-1 and J usage is TRBJ2-3, with 9 bases identical to TRBD1. Germline V lookup: CDR1 SGHRS, CDR2 YFSETQ. The CDR3 is made up of 15 amino acids. After removal of 4 bases from V and 3 bases from J, the junction contained 6 bases not matched to a gene. This CDR3 reads CASSRPGQGTDTQYF. CDR3 nucleotides: TGCGCCAGCAGCCGCCCGGGACAGGGAACAGATACGCAGTATTTT.

This clone was found once. The rearrangement uses TRBV5-5 and TRBJ2-2; the D gene is possibly TRBD1 (5 bases). CDR3 length equals 15 residues. Trimming removed 0 bases from V and 4 bases from J, with 10 bases in between. The germline V gene has CDR1 SGHKS and CDR2 YYEKEE (reference sequence). The CDR3 coding sequence is TGTGCCAGCAGCTTGGGCAGGGCCGGCACCGGGGAGCTGTTTTTT. Protein product: CASSLGRAGTGELFF.

The gene calls are TRBV6-1 and TRBJ1-1, with D perhaps matching TRBD1 (5 bases). Trimming took off 0 bases at V and 8 bases at J, with 13 bases between the two ends. The CDR3 has 14 amino acids. Germline V gene data show CDR1 as MNHNS and CDR2 as SASEGT. CDR3 amino acids: CASSEALRAGEAFF. Here the CDR3 DNA reads TGTGCCAGCAGTGAAGCGCTTAGAGCAGGGGAAGCTTTCTTT.

The CDR3 reads CASRFSGSYEQYF. The CDR3 nucleotides are TGTGCCAGCAGATTTTCAGGTTCCTACGAGCAGTACTTC. This rearrangement joins TRBV12-3 or TRBV12-4 to TRBJ2-7; no clear D gene. The CDR3 runs to 13 residues. The V and J ends lost 6 bases and 1 base respectively, with 10 bases between them.

This clone was counted only a few times. The chain has TRBV6-5 and TRBJ1-6, with 10 bases identical to TRBD1. The CDR3 length is 15 residues. Germline values: CDR1 MNHEY, CDR2 SVGAGI. J lost 11 bases, V lost 2 bases, and 6 bases had no gene match. The CDR3 DNA is TGTGCCAGCAGTTACCCCGGGACAGGGGATACACCCCTCCACTTT. Translating it yields CASSYPGTGDTPLHF.

The chain employs TRBV10-3 and TRBJ1-2, with D perhaps TRBD1 (5 bases). CDR3 size: 13 residues. The V end was cut by 6 bases, the J end by 2 bases, with 10 bases between. Germline lookup yields CDR1 ENHRY and CDR2 SYGVKD. The CDR3 loop reads CAIRTDSNYGYTF. DNA of the CDR3: TGTGCCATCAGAACTGACAGCAACTATGGCTACACCTTC.

The chain uses TRBV14 and TRBJ2-2; D uncertain. Looked up from germline, CDR1 is SGHDN and CDR2 is FVKESK. V dropped 4 bases and J dropped 0 bases, with 3 bases sitting between them. This CDR3 is built from 13 residues. DNA for the CDR3: TGTGCCAGCAGCCTTACGAACACCGGGGAGCTGTTTTTT. Residues: CASSLTNTGELFF. Based on the CDR3 plus reference TRBV14 and TRBJ2-2, the full variable domain is EAGVTQFPSHSVIEKGQTVTLRCDPISGHDNLYWYRRVMGKEIKFLLHFVKESKQDESGMPNNRFLAERTGGTYSTLKVQPAELEDSGVYFCASSLTNTGELFFGEGSRLTVL.

The chain links TRBV12-3 or TRBV12-4 to TRBJ1-2; no definite D call. The CDR3 length is 13 residues. Deletions cut 8 bases from V and 3 bases from J, with 13 bases between. Here the CDR3 reads CASQRARDYGYTF. CDR3 sequence (DNA): TGTGCCAGCCAGCGGGCTCGGGACTATGGCTACACCTTC.

The chain recombines TRBV27 with TRBJ1-1, with D possibly matching TRBD1 (5 bases). This CDR3 is built from 15 residues. CDR1 is MNHEY, CDR2 SMNVEV, per germline (reference sequence). With 0 bases removed from V and 1 base from J, the gap between germline ends came to 9 bases. The CDR3 DNA sequence: TGTGCCAGCAGTTTATCGATAACAGGGAACACTGAAGCTTTCTTT. Its translation is CASSLSITGNTEAFF.

This rearrangement joins TRBV14 to TRBJ1-1; TRBD1 aligns across 8 bases. The V segment lost 4 bases and the J segment 1 base; nucleotides outside the gene matches: 14. The CDR3 covers 18 residues. Germline V gene sequence: CDR1 SGHDN, CDR2 FVKESK. The CDR3: CASSLDRAMYSRNTEAFF. CDR3 coding DNA: TGTGCCAGCAGCCTGGACAGGGCCATGTACTCTAGGAACACTGAAGCTTTCTTT.

V usage is TRBV7-3 and J usage is TRBJ2-1; TRBD1 matches 8 bases. Unmatched junction bases numbered 7, after V lost 5 bases and J lost 4 bases. Germline loops: CDR1 SGHTA, CDR2 FQGTGA. CDR3 length: 15 amino acids. The CDR3 sequence: CASSPRQGAYNEQFF. The CDR3 DNA reads as TGTGCCAGCAGCCCGAGGCAGGGGGCTTACAATGAGCAGTTCTTC.